This T cell receptor (beta chain) was obtained from a study of prognosis after radiotherapy for stage I lung cancer. From genomic DNA, two-round multiplex PCR was used to amplify TCR beta CDR3. Individual primers that were specific to each TRBV and TRBJ gene served in first-round PCR. A single record per CDR3 protein comes from TCRdb applying MiXCR to the multiplex PCR reads. In the table there are tens of thousands of distinct CDR3 sequences, around 27% of which are singletons. V shed 7 bases and J 2 bases; nucleotides not matched to a gene: 7. CDR1 is SGHVT, CDR2 SQSDAQ, per germline. CDR3 length: 14 amino acids. The authors drew roughly 6.5 milliliters of peripheral blood at each of two time points.

This receptor was obtained from a donor over 45 with non-small cell lung cancer. The specimen comprised PBMCs, sampled before or after stereotactic body radiation therapy (not recorded which). This chain connects TRBV7-4 to TRBJ2-7, with TRBD1 identical over 8 bases. The CDR3, as DNA: TGTGCCAGCATTCCCCGACAGGGGACCTACGAGCAGTACTTC. It translates to CASIPRQGTYEQYF. Based on the CDR3 plus reference TRBV7-4 and TRBJ2-7, the full variable domain is GAGVSQSPRYKVAKRGRDVALRCDSISGHVTLYWYRQTLGQGSEVLTYSQSDAQRDKSGRPSGRFSAERPERSVSTLKIQRTEQGDSAVYLCASIPRQGTYEQYFGPGTRLTVT.